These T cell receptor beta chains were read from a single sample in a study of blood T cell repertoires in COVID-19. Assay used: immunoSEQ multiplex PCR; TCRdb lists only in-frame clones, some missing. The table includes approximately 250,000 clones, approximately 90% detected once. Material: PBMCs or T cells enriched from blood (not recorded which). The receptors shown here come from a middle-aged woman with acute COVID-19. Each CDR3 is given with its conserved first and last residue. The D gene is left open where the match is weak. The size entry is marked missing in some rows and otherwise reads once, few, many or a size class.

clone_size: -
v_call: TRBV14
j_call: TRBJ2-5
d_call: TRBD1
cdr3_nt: TGTGCCAGCAGCCGGGACAGTGTCCAAGAGACCCAGTACTTC
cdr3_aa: CASSRDSVQETQYF

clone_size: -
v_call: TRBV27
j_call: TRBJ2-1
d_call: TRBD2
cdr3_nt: TGTGCCAGCAGTCCAAGAGCCCTATCACTAGCGGGAGGGCCGGGTGACAATGAGCAGTTCTTC
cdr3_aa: CASSPRALSLAGGPGDNEQFF

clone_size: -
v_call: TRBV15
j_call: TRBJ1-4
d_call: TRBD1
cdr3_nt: TGTGCCACCAGCGGAACCCGGGACAGGGGGAAAGGAGAAAAACTGTTTTTT
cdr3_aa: CATSGTRDRGKGEKLFF

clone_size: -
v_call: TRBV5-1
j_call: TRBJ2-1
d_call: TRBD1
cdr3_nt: TGCGCCAGCAGCGTGACAGGGAATACGGGGAATGAGCAGTTCTTC
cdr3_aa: CASSVTGNTGNEQFF

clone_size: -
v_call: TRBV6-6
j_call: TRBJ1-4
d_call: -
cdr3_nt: TGTGCCAGCAGTTACTGGCAGGGAGGGGAAAAACTGTTTTTT
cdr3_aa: CASSYWQGGEKLFF

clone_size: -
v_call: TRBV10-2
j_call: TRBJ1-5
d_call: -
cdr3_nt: TGCGCCAGCAGTGCGTCTCTCCAGGGTTATAGCAATCAGCCCCAGCATTTT
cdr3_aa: CASSASLQGYSNQPQHF

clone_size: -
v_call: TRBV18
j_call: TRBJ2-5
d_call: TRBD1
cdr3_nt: TGTGCCAGCTCACCGGGACAGGGAGGGGAGACCCAGTACTTC
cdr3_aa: CASSPGQGGETQYF

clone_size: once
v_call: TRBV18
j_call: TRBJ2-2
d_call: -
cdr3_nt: TGTGCCAGCTCACCACCGACAGGGAACACCGGGGAGCTGTTTTTT
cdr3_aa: CASSPPTGNTGELFF

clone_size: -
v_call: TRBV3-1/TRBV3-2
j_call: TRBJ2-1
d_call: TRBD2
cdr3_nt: TGTGCCAGCAGCCGCTTAGCGGGAGATAACAATGAGCAGTTCTTC
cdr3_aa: CASSRLAGDNNEQFF

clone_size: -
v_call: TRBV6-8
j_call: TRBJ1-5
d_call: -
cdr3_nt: TGTGCCAGCAGACTGACCGACAGGTTTGGCAATCAGCCCCAGCATTTT
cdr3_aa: CASRLTDRFGNQPQHF

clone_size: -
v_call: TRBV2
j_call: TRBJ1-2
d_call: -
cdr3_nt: TGTGCCAGCAATCCGAGGGGAGTACAGGGCTATGGCTACACCTTC
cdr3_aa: CASNPRGVQGYGYTF

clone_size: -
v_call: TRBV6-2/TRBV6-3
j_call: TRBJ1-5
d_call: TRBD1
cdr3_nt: TGTGCCAGCAGTTACTCGGGAGGGACAGGGAATCAGCCCCAGCATTTT
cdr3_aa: CASSYSGGTGNQPQHF

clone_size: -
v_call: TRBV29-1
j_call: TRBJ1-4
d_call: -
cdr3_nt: TGCAGCGGGACGTGGACAGATGAAAAACTGTTTTTT
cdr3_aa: CSGTWTDEKLFF

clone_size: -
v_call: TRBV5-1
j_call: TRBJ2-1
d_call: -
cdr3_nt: TGCGCCAGCAGCTTGGTGGGCAGCTACAATGAGCAGTTCTTC
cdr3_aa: CASSLVGSYNEQFF

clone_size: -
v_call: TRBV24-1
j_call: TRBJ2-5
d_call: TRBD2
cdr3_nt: TGTGCCACCAGTGAAGGACTAGCGGGAGGGCCAGAGACCCAGTACTTC
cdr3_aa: CATSEGLAGGPETQYF

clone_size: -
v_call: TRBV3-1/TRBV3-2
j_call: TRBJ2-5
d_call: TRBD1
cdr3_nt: TGTGCCAGCAGCCCGCTGGGACAGCAAGAGACCCAGTACTTC
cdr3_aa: CASSPLGQQETQYF

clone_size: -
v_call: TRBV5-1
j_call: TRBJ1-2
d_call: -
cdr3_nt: TGCGCCAGCAGCTTGCCCGACTACCTTAATGGCTACACCTTC
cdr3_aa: CASSLPDYLNGYTF

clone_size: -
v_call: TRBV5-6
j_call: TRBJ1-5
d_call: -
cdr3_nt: TGTGCCAGCAGCCTCCAGGGTCGCAATCAGCCCCAGCATTTT
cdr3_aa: CASSLQGRNQPQHF

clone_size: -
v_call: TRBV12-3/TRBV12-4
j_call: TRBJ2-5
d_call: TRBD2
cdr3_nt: TGTGCCAGCAGTTTAGCGCGGGGGGAGACCCAGTACTTC
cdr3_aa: CASSLARGETQYF

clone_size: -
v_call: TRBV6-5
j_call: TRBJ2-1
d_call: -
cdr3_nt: TGTGCCAGCAGTTACGCAGGGTACAATGAGCAGTTCTTC
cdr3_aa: CASSYAGYNEQFF

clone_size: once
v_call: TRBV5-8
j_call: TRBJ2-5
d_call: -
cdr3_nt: TGTGCCAGCAGTCAACACGGGCGGGATGGGGAGACCCAGTACTTC
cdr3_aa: CASSQHGRDGETQYF

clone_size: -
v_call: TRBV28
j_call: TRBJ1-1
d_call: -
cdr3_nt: TGTGCCAGCAGTTTACGCGGGACGGTTTGGGGAATGAACACTGAAGCTTTCTTT
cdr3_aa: CASSLRGTVWGMNTEAFF

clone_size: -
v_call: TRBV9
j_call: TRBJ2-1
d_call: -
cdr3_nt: TGTGCCAGCAGCGTAGCTCCAGAGGTTGAGCAGTTCTTC
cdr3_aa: CASSVAPEVEQFF

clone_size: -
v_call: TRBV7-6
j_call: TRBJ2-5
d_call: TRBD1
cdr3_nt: TGTGCCAGCAGCTCCTTTGGACAGGGCTCGGAGACCCAGTACTTC
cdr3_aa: CASSSFGQGSETQYF